The 30 T cell receptor beta chains given below trace back to one sample, sequenced in a study of CD8 T cells in ankylosing spondylitis. Each CDR3 protein gets one entry after TCRdb re-called the 5' RACE reads with MiXCR. Of about 220,000 distinct CDR3 sequences listed, roughly 24% are singletons. Sequencing input: blood, either unsorted or a sorted T cell fraction (not recorded which). These receptors were taken from a male donor with ankylosing spondylitis or in good health (not recorded which).

CDR3 bases: TGCGCCAGCAGCCCGGGGAGGGCAGGGAATGAAAAACTGTTTTTT. Residues: CASSPGRAGNEKLFF. The chain combines TRBV4-1 with TRBJ1-4; TRBD1 is a possible D gene (5 bases). The CDR3 length is 15 residues. Germline CDR1 MGHRA, CDR2 YSYEKL. The V gene lost 4 bases and the J gene lost 5 bases, with 14 bases spanning the gap.

This clonotype showed up many times. The chain links TRBV7-9 to TRBJ1-4; 8 nucleotides align to TRBD1. V lost 3 bases and J lost 7; bases outside the gene matches: 7. CDR3 size: 15 residues. The germline V gene has CDR1 SEHNR and CDR2 FQNEAQ (reference sequence). The CDR3 region is CASSFSGTGPEKLFF. The DNA of the CDR3 is TGTGCCAGCAGCTTCTCCGGGACAGGACCTGAAAAACTGTTTTTT.

This chain connects TRBV7-3 to TRBJ2-2; D perhaps matches TRBD2 (5 bases). Looked up from germline, CDR1 is SGHTA and CDR2 is FQGTGA. V was clipped by 5 bases and J by 4 bases, with 11 bases between them. The CDR3 is 14 amino acids. CDR3 nucleotide sequence: TGTGCCAGCAGCCCACGTACTAGCACCGGGGAGCTGTTTTTT. Translation gives CASSPRTSTGELFF.

This clonotype was counted only a few times. The V gene is TRBV20-1, the J gene TRBJ1-2; D gene uncertain. Trimming cost V 5 bases and J 3 bases, with 16 bases left between them. Germline CDR1 DFQATT, CDR2 SNEGSKA (reference sequence). This CDR3 spans 14 amino acids. The CDR3 protein is CSAPLIDGDYGYTF. The CDR3 DNA sequence: TGCAGTGCTCCCCTAATTGATGGTGACTATGGCTACACCTTC.

The chain carries TRBV18 and TRBJ2-1; 13 positions agree with TRBD2. The trim removed 6 bases at V and 6 bases at J, leaving 8 bases unmatched. CDR1 and CDR2 from the germline V gene are KGHSH and LQKENI. This CDR3 is built from 16 residues. The CDR3 nucleotides are TGTGCCAGCTCCGGGACTAGCGGGAAGTTAAGCAATGAGCAGTTCTTC. Protein sequence: CASSGTSGKLSNEQFF.

This clonotype was seen ten or more times. The V gene is TRBV12-3 or TRBV12-4, the J gene TRBJ2-3, with D tentatively TRBD1 (8 bases). The CDR3 is 14 residues long. V was clipped by 2 bases and J by 4 bases, with 10 bases between them. CDR3 loop: CASSLTGGADTQYF. DNA for the CDR3: TGTGCCAGCAGTTTAACAGGGGGGGCAGATACGCAGTATTTT.

The chain links TRBV6-2 or TRBV6-3 to TRBJ2-1; a weak D match, TRBD1 (5 bases). Trimming took 2 bases from V and 3 from J, leaving 8 bases between them. CDR1 and CDR2 (germline): MNHEY, SVGEGT. The CDR3 sequence is 14 residues long. The CDR3 DNA sequence: TGTGCCAGCAGTTACACCCAGGGCTACAATGAGCAGTTCTTC. Residues: CASSYTQGYNEQFF.

In its sample, this clonotype was seen once. The genes are TRBV20-1 and TRBJ2-1, with 12 bases aligning to TRBD2. Looked up from germline, CDR1 is DFQATT and CDR2 is SNEGSKA (reference sequence). The trim removed 3 bases at V and 7 bases at J, leaving 7 bases unmatched. The CDR3 totals 15 residues. The CDR3 spells CSASVTSGRSNEQFF. The CDR3 bases are TGCAGTGCTAGCGTTACTAGCGGGAGGTCTAATGAGCAGTTCTTC.

This clonotype occurred many times. At one end, the junction sequence differs from germline, possibly due to a read error. The CDR3 reads CSAPPRDRGDF. CDR3 coding DNA: TGCAGTGCGCCCCCCCGGGACAGGGGAGACTTC. The chain recombines TRBV20-1 with TRBJ2-1, with 10 bases fitting TRBD1. The CDR3 sequence is 11 residues long. In germline, CDR1 is DFQATT, CDR2 SNEGSKA (reference sequence).

This clonotype was detected many times. The rearrangement links TRBV12-3 or TRBV12-4 to TRBJ1-3; no definite D call. The germline V and J ends were trimmed by 3 bases and 0 bases, with 12 bases remaining between them. CDR3 size: 16 residues. CDR3 coding DNA: TGTGCCAGCAGTTTTCACGGGTCCCGCTCTGGAAACACCATATATTTT. This gives the protein CASSFHGSRSGNTIYF.

This clonotype has a single count. J is TRBJ2-1 and V is TRBV6-5; TRBD2 aligns across 9 bases. Germline lookup yields CDR1 MNHEY and CDR2 SVGAGI. There are 18 residues in the CDR3. Germline trimming cut 0 bases from V and 2 bases from J; bases unmatched to any gene: 8. CDR3 DNA: TGTGCCAGCAGTTACTCGGTTAGCGGGAGTGTAACCTACAATGAGCAGTTCTTC. This encodes CASSYSVSGSVTYNEQFF.

The CDR3 sequence is CSPRNTGGVYEQYF. The CDR3 DNA reads as TGCAGCCCACGGAACACAGGGGGCGTTTACGAGCAGTACTTC. This chain uses TRBV29-1 with TRBJ2-7; 9 nucleotides agree with TRBD1. The V gene end was trimmed by 8 bases and the J gene end by 4 bases; junction bases not matched to a gene: 12. Per the germline V gene, CDR1 is SQVTM and CDR2 is ANQGSEA. CDR3 length: 14 amino acids.

J is TRBJ1-1 and V is TRBV12-3 or TRBV12-4; D is unresolved. The V end lost 7 bases, the J end lost 4 bases, and 22 bases lay between the germline ends. The length of the CDR3 is 16 residues. The CDR3 protein is CASTAPAVGVGTEAFF. The CDR3 DNA reads as TGTGCCAGCACAGCCCCGGCCGTTGGGGTGGGCACTGAAGCTTTCTTT.

This chain uses TRBV12-5 with TRBJ2-1, with D perhaps matching TRBD2 (6 bases). This CDR3 has 14 amino acids. From germline, CDR1 is LGHNT and CDR2 FRNRAP. V was cut by 0 bases and J by 9 bases, with 12 bases left in between. CDR3 region: CASGLVLGGGEQFF. DNA of the CDR3: TGTGCTAGTGGTTTGGTCTTGGGGGGTGGTGAGCAGTTCTTC.

J is TRBJ1-1 and V is TRBV19, with D tentatively TRBD1 (6 bases). The CDR3 runs to 14 residues. Germline values: CDR1 LNHDA, CDR2 SQIVND (reference sequence). Trimming left V 5 bases short and J 0 bases short, with 10 bases between. CDR3 loop: CASSRQVVNTEAFF. As DNA, the CDR3 is TGTGCCAGTAGTCGACAGGTGGTGAACACTGAAGCTTTCTTT.

The rearrangement joins TRBV5-5 to TRBJ2-3; tentatively, D is TRBD2 (6 bases). The CDR3 covers 16 residues. V gave up 4 bases and J gave up 4 bases, with 19 bases separating them. From germline, CDR1 is SGHKS and CDR2 YYEKEE (reference sequence). CDR3 DNA: TGTGCCAGCAGCAAGAAGTCACGGGGGAACGCAGATACGCAGTATTTT. Encoded protein: CASSKKSRGNADTQYF.

This clonotype showed up just a few times. This rearrangement joins TRBV20-1 to TRBJ2-1; D is possibly TRBD1 or TRBD2 (7 bases each). The V and J ends lost 0 bases and 3 bases respectively, with 15 bases between them. The germline gives CDR1 DFQATT, CDR2 SNEGSKA (reference sequence). The CDR3 sequence is 16 residues long. The CDR3 DNA sequence: TGCAGTGCTAGAGAGAACAGCGGGACAGTCTACAATGAGCAGTTCTTC. As protein: CSARENSGTVYNEQFF.

The table lists this clonotype with a few counts. V gene TRBV20-1 combines with J gene TRBJ2-1; 8 nucleotides align to TRBD1. The CDR3 has 16 amino acids. Germline lookup yields CDR1 DFQATT and CDR2 SNEGSKA (reference sequence). With V trimmed by 0 bases and J by 5 bases, 9 bases remained unmatched. This CDR3 is CSARDARQGQNNEQFF. For the CDR3, the DNA is TGCAGTGCTAGAGATGCTCGACAGGGGCAGAACAATGAGCAGTTCTTC.

In this sample, this clonotype turned up many times. The chain carries TRBV7-8 and TRBJ2-7; unclear D gene. The CDR3 has 13 residues. The germline CDR1 and CDR2 sequences are SGHVS and FQNEAQ. Trimming took off 2 bases at V and 7 bases at J, with 12 bases between the two ends. The CDR3, as DNA: TGTGCCAGCAGCTTATCGTTTGGTCGGGAGCAGTACTTC. Encoded protein: CASSLSFGREQYF.

The genes are TRBV20-1 and TRBJ2-7; possible D gene TRBD1, 6 bases. CDR1 DFQATT and CDR2 SNEGSKA come from the germline V gene (reference sequence). V was pared by 6 bases and J by 3 bases, with 9 bases between. CDR3 length: 11 amino acids. CDR3 bases: TGCAGTGCCCCAGGGGACTACGAGCAGTACTTC. Protein product: CSAPGDYEQYF.

Many counts were recorded for this clonotype. The chain has TRBV7-2 and TRBJ2-2; no reliable D call. The ends were cut back, 2 bases at V and 7 bases at J, with 11 bases in the middle. The CDR3 covers 14 residues. Germline values: CDR1 SGHTA, CDR2 FQGNSA. The CDR3 protein is CASSLTGGSGELFF. CDR3 coding DNA: TGTGCCAGCAGCTTAACCGGCGGAAGCGGGGAGCTGTTTTTT.

There are many counts of this clonotype. J is TRBJ2-3 and V is TRBV4-3; D is possibly TRBD1 or TRBD2 (5 bases each). The germline V gene has CDR1 LGHNA and CDR2 YSLEER. The CDR3 is 14 residues long. V lost 1 base and J 1 base, leaving 6 bases between the germline ends. The CDR3 nucleotides read TGCGCCAGCAGCCAAGCGGGACGCACAGATACGCAGTATTTT. Protein: CASSQAGRTDTQYF.

This rearrangement joins TRBV18 to TRBJ2-1; a possible D gene is TRBD1 (5 bases). CDR1 is KGHSH and CDR2 is LQKENI in the germline V gene. The CDR3 runs to 15 residues. Deletions cut 5 bases from V and 9 bases from J, with 20 bases between. CDR3 sequence (DNA): TGTGCCAGCTCAAAGTCGGCAGGGTACGGTGGTGAGCAGTTCTTC. Translation gives CASSKSAGYGGEQFF.

This clonotype appeared a few times. The chain is built from TRBV7-9 and TRBJ2-7, with D maybe TRBD1 (5 bases). Trimming left V 2 bases short and J 6 bases short, with 8 bases between. Germline lookup yields CDR1 SEHNR and CDR2 FQNEAQ (reference sequence). CDR3 size: 12 residues. For the CDR3, the DNA is TGTGCCAGCAGCTTACCGCAGGGCGAGCAGTACTTC. This codes for CASSLPQGEQYF.

The chain combines TRBV20-1 with TRBJ1-2; 8 bases match TRBD1. The CDR3 is 15 amino acids. Germline V lookup: CDR1 DFQATT, CDR2 SNEGSKA (reference sequence). The V segment lost 0 bases and the J segment 3 bases; nucleotides outside the gene matches: 6. The CDR3 protein is CSARDWTGSYYGYTF. CDR3 sequence (DNA): TGCAGTGCTAGAGATTGGACAGGGTCGTACTATGGCTACACCTTC.

This clonotype was picked up a small number of times. V gene TRBV4-3 combines with J gene TRBJ1-1; 9 positions match TRBD1. V was clipped by 0 bases and J by 2 bases; unmatched bases: 7. Germline CDR1 is LGHNA and CDR2 is YSLEER. The CDR3 sequence is 17 residues long. The chain's CDR3 is CASSQEAHRGRNTEAFF. CDR3 DNA sequence: TGCGCCAGCAGCCAAGAGGCACACAGGGGGCGAAACACTGAAGCTTTCTTT.

The chain employs TRBV4-1 and TRBJ2-1, with TRBD2 identical over 8 bases. Germline values: CDR1 MGHRA, CDR2 YSYEKL. The V gene end was trimmed by 1 base and the J gene end by 0 bases; junction bases not matched to a gene: 14. The CDR3 totals 20 residues. DNA for the CDR3: TGCGCCAGCAGCCAAGCTATCCTAGCGGGTGCCCCCCCCTCCTACAATGAGCAGTTCTTC. This encodes CASSQAILAGAPPSYNEQFF.

This clonotype was counted ten times or more. V is TRBV20-1 and J is TRBJ2-1, with TRBD2 identical over 9 bases. The CDR3 has 15 amino acids. V lost 6 bases and J lost 10; bases outside the gene matches: 16. Germline V gives CDR1 DFQATT, CDR2 SNEGSKA (reference sequence). The CDR3 DNA reads TGCAGTGCCTCGAGTCCGGGAGCGGGGGGTATGGAGCAGTTCTTC. The encoded protein is CSASSPGAGGMEQFF.

This chain joins TRBV5-1 and TRBJ2-2, with D possibly matching TRBD1 (5 bases). V dropped 1 base and J dropped 5 bases, with 12 bases sitting between them. The CDR3 extends over 15 amino acids. CDR1 SGHRS and CDR2 YFSETQ come from the germline V gene. The CDR3 sequence: CASSLSQGYTGELFF. The CDR3, as DNA: TGCGCCAGCAGCTTGAGCCAGGGTTATACCGGGGAGCTGTTTTTT. Drawing the rest from reference TRBV5-1 and TRBJ2-2, the complete variable domain is KAGVTQTPRYLIKTRGQQVTLSCSPISGHRSVSWYQQTPGQGLQFLFEYFSETQRNKGNFPGRFSGRQFSNSRSEMNVSTLELGDSALYLCASSLSQGYTGELFFGEGSRLTVL.

This clonotype showed up many times. This CDR3 reads CASSLASGRQETQYF. In DNA form, the CDR3 reads TGCGCCAGCAGCTTGGCTAGCGGGCGTCAAGAGACCCAGTACTTC. This rearrangement joins TRBV5-1 to TRBJ2-5; 8 nucleotides align to TRBD2. Germline CDR1 reads SGHRS; CDR2 reads YFSETQ. With V trimmed by 0 bases and J by 2 bases, 3 bases remained unmatched. CDR3 size: 15 residues.